The 12 T cell receptor beta chains below come from one sample, sequenced in a study of blood T cells in healthy people across ages. PCR was performed a second time for about 7 to 11 cycles using a sample-barcoded 5' primer and a J-beta primer mix. TCRdb re-called the 5' RACE reads through MiXCR, storing one row per CDR3 protein. The profile covers under 1,000,000 distinct CDR3 sequences, with roughly 34% appearing a single time and 10% to 15% taken by the ten largest. The source material was blood. Receptors were obtained from a man aged 18 to 30 in good health.

The sample holds a few counts of this clonotype. The rearrangement uses TRBV5-4 and TRBJ2-1, with TRBD2 matching 8 bases. V lost 4 bases to trimming and J lost 2 bases; unmatched junction nucleotides: 8. Germline V gene sequence: CDR1 SGHNT, CDR2 YYREEE (reference sequence). CDR3 length equals 16 residues. The CDR3 sequence is CASSPRGSGAYNEQFF. Written as DNA, the CDR3 is TGTGCCAGCAGCCCCCGTGGTAGCGGGGCCTACAATGAGCAGTTCTTC.

This chain uses TRBV3-1 with TRBJ2-6; 7 bases are shared with TRBD1. The V gene end was trimmed by 8 bases and the J gene end by 1 base; junction bases not matched to a gene: 11. CDR1 LGHDT and CDR2 YNNKEL come from the germline V gene (reference sequence). This CDR3 spans 17 amino acids. CDR3 amino acids: CASQRNRGVSGANVLTF. CDR3 in DNA: TGTGCCAGCCAGAGAAACAGGGGCGTTTCTGGGGCCAACGTCCTGACTTTC. The entire variable domain, with the rest obtained from reference TRBV3-1 and TRBJ2-6, is as follows: DTAVSQTPKYLVTQMGNDKSIKCEQNLGHDTMYWYKQDSKKFLKIMFSYNNKELIINETVPNRFSPKSPDKAHLNLHINSLELGDSAVYFCASQRNRGVSGANVLTFGAGSRLTVL.

This chain joins TRBV12-3 or TRBV12-4 and TRBJ1-1; 9 nucleotides agree with TRBD1. V lost 5 bases to trimming and J lost 1 base; unmatched junction nucleotides: 5. The CDR3 loop spans 15 amino acids. The CDR3 sequence is CASSPDRGANTEAFF. The CDR3 region has the DNA TGTGCCAGCAGTCCAGACAGGGGGGCGAACACTGAAGCTTTCTTT.

The chain links TRBV4-3 to TRBJ2-3; no firm D call. Between the trimmed V and J ends, which lost 0 bases and 7 bases, there was a span of 11 bases. CDR3 length equals 14 residues. Germline values: CDR1 LGHNA, CDR2 YSLEER. The CDR3 sequence: CASSQDDQIYTQYF. The CDR3 bases are TGCGCCAGCAGCCAAGATGACCAAATCTATACGCAGTATTTT.

The J gene is TRBJ1-2, the V gene TRBV29-1; D might be TRBD1 (5 bases). This CDR3 is built from 11 residues. CDR1 and CDR2 from the germline V gene are SQVTM and ANQGSEA. Trimming left V 2 bases short and J 7 bases short, with 8 bases between. The CDR3 sequence is CSVEMGGGYTF. The DNA of the CDR3 is TGCAGCGTTGAAATGGGGGGTGGCTACACCTTC.

Notes on this clonotype: This could be a read error, since a much larger clone is one nucleotide away. V gene TRBV6-5 combines with J gene TRBJ2-1; D remains unclear. The DNA end is more similar to TRBJ2-7, so the J call may be wrong. Germline loops: CDR1 MNHEY, CDR2 SVGAGI. The CDR3 spans 15 residues. In DNA form, the CDR3 reads TGTGCCAGCAGTTACTCGTATAACCTCTACAATGAGCAGTACTTC. This sequence encodes CASSYSYNLYNEQYF.

The CDR3 bases are TGTGCCAGCAGTTTAAGCCCAGGGCTACAAAAAAACATTCAGTACTTC. Translating it yields CASSLSPGLQKNIQYF. The chain links TRBV27 to TRBJ2-4; TRBD1 might be the D (5 bases). The germline CDR1 and CDR2 sequences are MNHEY and SMNVEV (reference sequence). V lost 2 bases and J lost 4, with 15 bases in between. This CDR3 comprises 16 residues.

This clonotype was counted ten times or more. The chain carries TRBV20-1 and TRBJ2-7; no clear D gene. V was cut by 0 bases and J by 3 bases, with 12 bases left in between. Germline-derived CDR1 and CDR2 are DFQATT and SNEGSKA (reference sequence). This CDR3 has 14 residues. The chain's CDR3 is CSAREKGRHYEQYF. The CDR3 nucleotides read TGCAGTGCTAGAGAGAAAGGACGGCACTACGAGCAGTACTTC.

Of note for this clonotype: This may be a read error, as it is one base from a much larger clone. The chain couples TRBV7-9 to TRBJ2-3; possible D gene TRBD1, 6 bases. CDR1 and CDR2 (germline): SEHNR, FQNEAQ (reference sequence). Trimming removed 1 base at V and 3 bases at J, with 11 bases between. There are 15 residues in the CDR3. The CDR3: CASSLGVRGTDTQYF. CDR3 nucleotides: TGTGCCAGCAGCTTAGGCGTCAGGGGAACAGATACGCAGTATTTT.

This clonotype has just one count. A much larger clone differs from this one at a single base, so this may be a read error. V and J are TRBV12-3 or TRBV12-4 and TRBJ2-5; TRBD2 aligns across 9 bases. The J call may be in error: the DNA end matches TRBJ2-1 better. This CDR3 region has 15 residues. Here the CDR3 reads CASSLLAGILETQFF. Here the CDR3 DNA reads TGTGCCAGCAGTTTACTAGCGGGGATTCTAGAGACCCAGTTCTTC.

The chain has TRBV12-3 or TRBV12-4 and TRBJ2-7, with 11 bases aligning to TRBD2. There are 15 residues in the CDR3. With V trimmed by 6 bases and J by 0 bases, 4 bases remained unmatched. This CDR3 is CASRGTSGGSYEQYF. CDR3 bases: TGTGCCAGCAGGGGCACTAGCGGGGGCTCCTACGAGCAGTACTTC.

The table lists this clonotype with a few counts. The chain couples TRBV2 to TRBJ2-7; D is uncertain. The CDR3 runs 13 residues. Germline CDR1 SNHLY, CDR2 FYNNEI. The ends were cut back, 3 bases at V and 2 bases at J, with 8 bases in the middle. CDR3 nucleotide sequence: TGTGCCAGCAGTGAGGTTCGAACCTACGAGCAGTACTTC. It specifies CASSEVRTYEQYF.